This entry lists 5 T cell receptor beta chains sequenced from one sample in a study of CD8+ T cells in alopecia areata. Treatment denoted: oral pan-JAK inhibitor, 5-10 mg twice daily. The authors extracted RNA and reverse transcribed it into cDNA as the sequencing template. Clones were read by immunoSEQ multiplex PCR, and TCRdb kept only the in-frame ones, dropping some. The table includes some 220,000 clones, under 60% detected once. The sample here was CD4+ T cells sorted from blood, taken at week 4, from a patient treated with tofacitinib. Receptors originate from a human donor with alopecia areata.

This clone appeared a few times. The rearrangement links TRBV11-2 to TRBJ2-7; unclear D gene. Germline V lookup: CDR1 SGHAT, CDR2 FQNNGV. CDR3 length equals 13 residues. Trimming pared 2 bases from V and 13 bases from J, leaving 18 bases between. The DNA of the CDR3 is TGTGCCAGCAGCTTAACCTCGAAGGACCTCTCTTACTTC. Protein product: CASSLTSKDLSYF.

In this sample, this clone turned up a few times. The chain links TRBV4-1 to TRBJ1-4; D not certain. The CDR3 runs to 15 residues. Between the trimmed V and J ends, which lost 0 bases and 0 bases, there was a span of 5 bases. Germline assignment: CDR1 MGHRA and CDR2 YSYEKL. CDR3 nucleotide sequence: TGCGCCAGCAGCCAAGATTGGACAACTAATGAAAAACTGTTTTTT. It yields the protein CASSQDWTTNEKLFF.

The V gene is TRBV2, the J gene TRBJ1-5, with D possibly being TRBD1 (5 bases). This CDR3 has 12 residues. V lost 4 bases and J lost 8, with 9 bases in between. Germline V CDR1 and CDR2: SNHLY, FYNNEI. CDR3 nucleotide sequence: TGTGCCAGCAGTGGAGGGGAGAAGCCCCAGCATTTT. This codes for CASSGGEKPQHF.

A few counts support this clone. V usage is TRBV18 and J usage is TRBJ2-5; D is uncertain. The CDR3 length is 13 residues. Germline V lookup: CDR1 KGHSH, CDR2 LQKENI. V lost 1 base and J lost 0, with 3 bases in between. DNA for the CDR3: TGTGCCAGCTCACCACGAGACCAAGAGACCCAGTACTTC. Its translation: CASSPRDQETQYF.

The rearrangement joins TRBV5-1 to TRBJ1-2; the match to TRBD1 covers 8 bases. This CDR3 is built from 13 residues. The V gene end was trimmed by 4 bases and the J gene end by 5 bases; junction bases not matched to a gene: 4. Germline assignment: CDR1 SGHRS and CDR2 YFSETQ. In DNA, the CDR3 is TGCGCCAGCAGCCGACAGGGGTCTTATGGCTACACCTTC. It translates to CASSRQGSYGYTF.